These 7 T cell receptor beta chains originate from one sample sequenced in a study of T-cell memory formation after mild COVID-19. TCRdb reprocessed the 5' RACE reads with MiXCR, giving one entry per CDR3 protein. Counted here are about 430,000 distinct CDR3 sequences, about 24% occurring once; the ten biggest clones make up 8.5% to 10%. The sequencing sample was made of PBMCs or a T cell subset sorted from them (not recorded which). The receptors were gathered from an adult woman who had mild COVID-19 (a few samples of this study predate the infection). Cell type and time point are not known.

This chain uses TRBV11-2 with TRBJ2-7; perhaps TRBD1 as D (6 bases). From germline, CDR1 is SGHAT and CDR2 FQNNGV. The length of the CDR3 is 15 residues. V lost 4 bases, J lost 2 bases, and 15 bases lay in between. The CDR3 loop is CASSSDRPRAYEQYF. The CDR3 coding sequence is TGTGCCAGCAGCTCCGACAGGCCACGCGCCTACGAGCAGTACTTC.

This chain uses TRBV24-1 with TRBJ2-3, with 7 positions matching TRBD2. Unmatched junction bases numbered 10, after V lost 4 bases and J lost 4 bases. This CDR3 comprises 16 residues. CDR1 and CDR2 (germline): KGHDR, SFDVKD. CDR3 sequence: CATSDWDYRGADTQYF. CDR3 bases: TGTGCCACCAGTGACTGGGACTATCGAGGAGCAGATACGCAGTATTTT.

J is TRBJ1-1 and V is TRBV7-9; D not resolved. The germline gives CDR1 SEHNR, CDR2 FQNEAQ (reference sequence). Trimming removed 10 bases at V and 0 bases at J, with 12 bases between. The CDR3 runs 13 residues. The CDR3 sequence: CATEEIMNTEAFF. The CDR3 coding sequence is TGTGCCACGGAGGAGATAATGAACACTGAAGCTTTCTTT.

This sequence joins TRBV30 and TRBJ2-3; D remains unclear. This CDR3 comprises 15 residues. Deletions cut 2 bases from V and 0 bases from J, with 12 bases between. Looked up from germline, CDR1 is GTSNPN and CDR2 is SVGIG (reference sequence). The CDR3 DNA reads as TGTGCCTGGAGTCAAGGGTGGGCTAGCACAGATACGCAGTATTTT. This codes for CAWSQGWASTDTQYF.

Only a few counts were recorded for this clonotype. V is TRBV12-3 or TRBV12-4 and J is TRBJ2-1; 8 bases fit TRBD2. The CDR3 loop spans 16 amino acids. V trimming: 5 bases; J trimming: 3 bases; junction bases outside the gene matches: 9. CDR3 DNA sequence: TGTGCCAGCAGTGGGCTGCGGAGCGGGAGCTACAATGAGCAGTTCTTC. Residues: CASSGLRSGSYNEQFF.

As DNA, the CDR3 is TGCAGCGTTGGGACGGACGCTGAAGCTTTCTTT. It is translated as CSVGTDAEAFF. V and J are TRBV29-1 and TRBJ1-1; D unresolved. V dropped 4 bases and J dropped 6 bases, with 9 bases sitting between them. Per germline, CDR1 SQVTM and CDR2 ANQGSEA. CDR3 length equals 11 residues.

This clonotype was found many times. This rearrangement joins TRBV3-1 to TRBJ1-1; tentative D call: TRBD1 (5 bases). Per the germline V gene, CDR1 is LGHDT and CDR2 is YNNKEL (reference sequence). The CDR3 consists of 13 residues. The germline V and J ends were trimmed by 4 bases and 4 bases, with 10 bases remaining between them. The CDR3 reads CASSPGSGTEAFF. In DNA, the CDR3 is TGTGCCAGCAGCCCAGGGTCGGGCACTGAAGCTTTCTTT. The full variable domain, completed using reference TRBV3-1 and TRBJ1-1, is DTAVSQTPKYLVTQMGNDKSIKCEQNLGHDTMYWYKQDSKKFLKIMFSYNNKELIINETVPNRFSPKSPDKAHLNLHINSLELGDSAVYFCASSPGSGTEAFFGQGTRLTVV.